This T cell receptor beta chain is from a study of cytomegalovirus exposure and HLA in healthy donors. Overall study findings and caveats: In vitro assays verified that a few CMV-associated chains recognized CMV antigens specifically. Many donors shared some public TCRs, even though most TCR sequences were rare. That first-cohort TCR clusters tended to co-occur in the 95 to 150 validation repertoires was found in a later analysis. It was reported that the classifier diagnosed cytomegalovirus status with high specificity and sensitivity in both the original and validation cohorts.

Method: immunoSEQ multiplex PCR; TCRdb's copy keeps in-frame clones and lacks some. The sample shows around 100,000 clones, about 95% of them seen only once. In regard to this clone: Its target is not known.

CDR1 and CDR2 (germline): MNHNS, SASEGT. The CDR3 contains 20 residues. Trimming left V 1 base short and J 10 bases short, with 34 bases between. This sequence was found in a woman between 18 and 29 years old in good health and CMV-seronegative. This chain joins TRBV6-1 and TRBJ1-1; TRBD1 might be the D (6 bases). The sample comprised PBMCs. The CDR3 region is CASSEGAGTLLALPSRIAFF. DNA of the CDR3: TGTGCCAGCAGTGAAGGGGCAGGGACACTTCTAGCCTTACCGTCACGGATAGCTTTCTTT.